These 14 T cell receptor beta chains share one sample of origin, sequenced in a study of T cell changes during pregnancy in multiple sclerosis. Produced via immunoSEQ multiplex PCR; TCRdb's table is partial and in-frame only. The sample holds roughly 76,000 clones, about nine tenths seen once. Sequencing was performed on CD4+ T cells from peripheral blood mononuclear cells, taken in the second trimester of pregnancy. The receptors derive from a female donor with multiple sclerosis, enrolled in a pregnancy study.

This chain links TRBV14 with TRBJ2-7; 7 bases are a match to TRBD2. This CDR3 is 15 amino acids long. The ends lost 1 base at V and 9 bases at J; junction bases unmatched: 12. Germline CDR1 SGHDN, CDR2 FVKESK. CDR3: CASSQVSGLPSGQYF. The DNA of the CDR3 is TGTGCCAGCAGCCAAGTGTCGGGACTACCCAGCGGGCAGTACTTC.

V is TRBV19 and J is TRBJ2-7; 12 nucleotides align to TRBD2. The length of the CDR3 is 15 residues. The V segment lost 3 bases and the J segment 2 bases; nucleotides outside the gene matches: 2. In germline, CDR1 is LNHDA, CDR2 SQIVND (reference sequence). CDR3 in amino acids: CASSILAGGPYEQYF. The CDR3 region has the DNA TGTGCCAGTAGTATTCTAGCGGGAGGGCCCTACGAGCAGTACTTC.

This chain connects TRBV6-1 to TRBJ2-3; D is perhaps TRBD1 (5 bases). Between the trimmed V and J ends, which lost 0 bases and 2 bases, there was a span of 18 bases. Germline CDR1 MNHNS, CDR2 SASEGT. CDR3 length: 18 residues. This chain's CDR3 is CASSEARVTGWTTDTQYF. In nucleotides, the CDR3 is TGTGCCAGCAGTGAAGCGCGTGTCACAGGTTGGACCACAGATACGCAGTATTTT.

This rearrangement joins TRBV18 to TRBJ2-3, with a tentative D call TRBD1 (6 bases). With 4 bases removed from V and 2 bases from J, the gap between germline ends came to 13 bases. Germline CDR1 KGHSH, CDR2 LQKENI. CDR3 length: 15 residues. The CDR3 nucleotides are TGTGCCAGCTCACTTCGACAGGATTACACAGATACGCAGTATTTT. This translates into CASSLRQDYTDTQYF.

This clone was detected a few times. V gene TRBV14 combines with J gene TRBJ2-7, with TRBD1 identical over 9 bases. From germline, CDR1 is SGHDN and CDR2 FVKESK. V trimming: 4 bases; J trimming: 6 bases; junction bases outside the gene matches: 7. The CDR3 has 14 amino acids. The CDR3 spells CASSPGTGRSEQYF. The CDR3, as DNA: TGTGCCAGCAGCCCAGGGACAGGGCGATCCGAGCAGTACTTC.

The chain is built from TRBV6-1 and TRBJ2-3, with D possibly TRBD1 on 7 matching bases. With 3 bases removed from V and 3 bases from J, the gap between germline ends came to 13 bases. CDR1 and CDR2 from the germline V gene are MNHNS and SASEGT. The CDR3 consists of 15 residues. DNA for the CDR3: TGTGCCAGCAGTGAGACGACAGGGAGGACAGATACGCAGTATTTT. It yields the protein CASSETTGRTDTQYF.

The CDR3: CASSVNSQGSGNTIYF. Here the CDR3 DNA reads TGTGCCAGCAGCGTAAATTCGCAGGGGTCCGGAAACACCATATATTTT. V usage is TRBV9 and J usage is TRBJ1-3, with a tentative D call TRBD1 (6 bases). The CDR3 loop spans 16 amino acids. The V gene's germline CDR1 is SGDLS and CDR2 YYNGEE. V was trimmed by 1 base and J by 4 bases, leaving 15 bases between them.

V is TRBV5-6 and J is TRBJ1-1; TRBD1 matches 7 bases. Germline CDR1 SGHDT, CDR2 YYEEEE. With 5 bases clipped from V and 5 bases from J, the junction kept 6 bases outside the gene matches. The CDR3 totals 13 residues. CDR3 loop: CASRPTGRTEAFF. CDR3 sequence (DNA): TGTGCCAGCAGGCCGACAGGGAGGACTGAAGCTTTCTTT.

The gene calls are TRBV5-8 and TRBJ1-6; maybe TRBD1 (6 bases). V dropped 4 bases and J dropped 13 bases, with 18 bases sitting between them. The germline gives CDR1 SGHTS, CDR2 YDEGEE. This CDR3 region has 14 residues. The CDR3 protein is CASSQRGHEAPLHF. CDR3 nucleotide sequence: TGTGCCAGCAGCCAACGGGGACACGAAGCCCCCCTCCACTTT.

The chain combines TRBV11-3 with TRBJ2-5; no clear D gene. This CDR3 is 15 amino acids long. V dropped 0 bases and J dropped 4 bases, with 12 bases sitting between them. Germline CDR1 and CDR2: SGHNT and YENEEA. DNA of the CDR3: TGTGCCAGCAGCTTAGATCCACTTAGAGGAGAGACCCAGTACTTC. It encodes CASSLDPLRGETQYF. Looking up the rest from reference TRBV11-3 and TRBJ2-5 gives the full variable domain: EAGVVQSPRYKIIEKKQPVAFWCNPISGHNTLYWYLQNLGQGPELLIRYENEEAVDDSQLPKDRFSAERLKGVDSTLKIQPAELGDSAVYLCASSLDPLRGETQYFGPGTRLLVL.

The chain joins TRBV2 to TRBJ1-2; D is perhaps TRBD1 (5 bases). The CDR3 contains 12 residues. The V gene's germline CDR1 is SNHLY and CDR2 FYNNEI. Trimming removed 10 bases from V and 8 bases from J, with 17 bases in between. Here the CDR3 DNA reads TGTGCCACCAAGACAGACTTCGGCGGCTACACCTTC. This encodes CATKTDFGGYTF.

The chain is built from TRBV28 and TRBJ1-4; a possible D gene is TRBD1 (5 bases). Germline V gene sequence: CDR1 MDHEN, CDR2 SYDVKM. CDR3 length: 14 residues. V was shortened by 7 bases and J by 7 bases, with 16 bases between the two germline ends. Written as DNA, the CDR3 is TGTGCCAGCACCCCTGGTGGGGGGGGTGAAAAACTGTTTTTT. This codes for CASTPGGGGEKLFF.

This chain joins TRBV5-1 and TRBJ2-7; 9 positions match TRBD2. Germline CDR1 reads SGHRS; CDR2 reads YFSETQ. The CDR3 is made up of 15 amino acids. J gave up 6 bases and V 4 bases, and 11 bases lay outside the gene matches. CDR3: CASSDLWRGGPEQYF. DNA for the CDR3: TGCGCCAGCAGCGACTTATGGCGGGGGGGGCCCGAGCAGTACTTC.

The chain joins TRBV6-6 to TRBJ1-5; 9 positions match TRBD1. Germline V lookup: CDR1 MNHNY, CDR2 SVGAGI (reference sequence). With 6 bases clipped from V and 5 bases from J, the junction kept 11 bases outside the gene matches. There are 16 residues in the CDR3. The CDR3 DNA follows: TGTGCCAGCAGCAATAGGACAGGGGCTGTTCATCAGCCCCAGCATTTT. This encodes CASSNRTGAVHQPQHF.